Below are 12 T cell receptor beta chains sequenced from a single sample in a study of shared clonotypes between healthy human individuals. The protocol was immunoSEQ multiplex PCR, while the TCRdb copy is restricted to in-frame clones and leaves out a portion. The top ten clones hold 0.3% of a sample with hundreds of thousands of clones, 98% of them seen once. Naive CD8 isolation took CD45RO-negative cells positively selected for CCR7 and excluded terminally differentiated effector memory CD45RA+ cells. The sample comprised naive CD8+ T cells sorted from blood. These receptors were collected from a young man in good health.

V and J are TRBV27 and TRBJ2-7, with D tentatively TRBD1 or TRBD2 (6 bases each). This CDR3 region has 14 residues. Looked up from germline, CDR1 is MNHEY and CDR2 is SMNVEV (reference sequence). Trimming took 4 bases from V and 5 from J, leaving 15 bases between them. Written as DNA, the CDR3 is TGTGCCAGCAGTTCGGGGGCCAGGTTACACGAGCAGTACTTC. It encodes CASSSGARLHEQYF.

The genes are TRBV7-9 and TRBJ1-2, with D unclear. V lost 3 bases to trimming and J lost 5 bases, with 16 bases between them. CDR1 is SEHNR, CDR2 FQNEAQ, per germline (reference sequence). The CDR3 consists of 15 residues. CDR3 in amino acids: CASSLRTQALYGYTF. CDR3 bases: TGTGCCAGCAGCTTGAGAACGCAGGCCTTATATGGCTACACCTTC. Variable domain in full (rest from reference TRBV7-9 and TRBJ1-2): DTGVSQNPRHKITKRGQNVTFRCDPISEHNRLYWYRQTLGQGPEFLTYFQNEAQLEKSRLLSDRFSAERPKGSFSTLEIQRTEQGDSAMYLCASSLRTQALYGYTFGSGTRLTVV.

The rearrangement links TRBV29-1 to TRBJ2-7; possible D gene TRBD1, 6 bases. The CDR3 totals 13 residues. Germline V gene data show CDR1 as SQVTM and CDR2 as ANQGSEA. Trimming removed 3 bases at V and 0 bases at J, with 9 bases between. CDR3 protein: CSVDLTGSYEQYF. In nucleotides, the CDR3 is TGCAGCGTTGATTTGACAGGCTCCTACGAGCAGTACTTC.

This sequence joins TRBV18 and TRBJ2-7; tentative D call: TRBD1 (6 bases). V was trimmed by 5 bases and J by 4 bases, leaving 12 bases between them. Germline CDR1 KGHSH, CDR2 LQKENI. The CDR3 runs 13 residues. The CDR3 loop reads CASSSGHFYEQYF. Written as DNA, the CDR3 is TGTGCCAGCTCATCGGGACACTTTTACGAGCAGTACTTC.

The chain links TRBV9 to TRBJ2-1; 9 positions agree with TRBD2. CDR1 and CDR2 from the germline V gene are SGDLS and YYNGEE. The CDR3 is 17 residues long. V dropped 4 bases and J dropped 4; count of bases not matched to a gene: 12. DNA for the CDR3: TGTGCCAGCAGCTTAGGGGTAGCGGGGGAACCTTACAATGAGCAGTTCTTC. This encodes CASSLGVAGEPYNEQFF.

The DNA for the CDR3 is TGTGCCAGCAGTTCGGGACAGGGGGACTACGAGCAGTACTTC. Its translation: CASSSGQGDYEQYF. The J gene is TRBJ2-7, the V gene TRBV6-6, with 11 bases lining up with TRBD1. Germline V gene lookup returns CDR1 MNHNY and CDR2 SVGAGI (reference sequence). This CDR3 has 14 residues. With V trimmed by 4 bases and J by 3 bases, 2 bases remained unmatched.

The chain recombines TRBV4-1 with TRBJ2-1; 7 bases fit TRBD2. The CDR3 sequence is 14 residues long. Losses at the gene ends were 9 bases for V and 8 bases for J; bases not matched to a gene: 13. CDR1 and CDR2 from the germline V gene are MGHRA and YSYEKL. The CDR3 sequence is CASKSWEGPDEQFF. The CDR3 DNA is TGCGCCAGTAAATCGTGGGAGGGCCCCGATGAGCAGTTCTTC.

Worth noting for this clone: Additional DNA sequences in this sample encode the identical CDR3. The rearrangement links TRBV29-1 to TRBJ2-7; D may match TRBD1 or TRBD2 (5 bases each). Trimming removed 6 bases from V and 5 bases from J, with 8 bases in between. The germline V gene encodes CDR1 SQVTM and CDR2 ANQGSEA. This CDR3 is built from 10 residues. The DNA for the CDR3 is TGCAGCGTGGTGGGGGACGAGCAGTACTTC. Translation: CSVVGDEQYF.

The chain recombines TRBV14 with TRBJ2-6; no firm D call. The CDR3 consists of 12 residues. Trimming left V 9 bases short and J 4 bases short, with 7 bases between. Per the germline V gene, CDR1 is SGHDN and CDR2 is FVKESK. CDR3 sequence (DNA): TGTGCCAGGGGGTTCGGGGCCAACGTCCTGACTTTC. This translates into CARGFGANVLTF.

The CDR3 region has the DNA TGCAGCTCCTCCGATAGGCTAGCGGGAGGGCCTGGGGATACGCAGTATTTT. This encodes CSSSDRLAGGPGDTQYF. The chain recombines TRBV29-1 with TRBJ2-3; 12 nucleotides match TRBD2. Germline lookup yields CDR1 SQVTM and CDR2 ANQGSEA. The length of the CDR3 is 17 residues. Germline trimming cut 8 bases from V and 6 bases from J; bases unmatched to any gene: 18.

The genes are TRBV10-1 and TRBJ1-4; D gene uncertain. Germline-derived CDR1 and CDR2 are WNHNN and SYGVQD (reference sequence). CDR3 length: 16 residues. The V gene lost 4 bases and the J gene lost 4 bases, with 16 bases spanning the gap. Here the CDR3 DNA reads TGCGCCAGCAGTGGCCTACTGTTCTCGAGTAATGAAAAACTGTTTTTT. It yields the protein CASSGLLFSSNEKLFF.

This clone was picked up one time. The chain links TRBV29-1 to TRBJ2-7, with D possibly being TRBD1 or TRBD2 (5 bases each). The V end was cut by 0 bases, the J end by 4 bases, with 16 bases between. CDR1 and CDR2 (germline): SQVTM, ANQGSEA. The CDR3 length is 15 residues. Written as DNA, the CDR3 is TGCAGCGTTGAAGACCCGACGACTGGGGGTTACGAGCAGTACTTC. Translated: CSVEDPTTGGYEQYF.